These 18 T cell receptor beta chains were all obtained from the same sample, sequenced in a study of T-cell memory formation after mild COVID-19. TCRdb ran MiXCR on the 5' RACE reads and lists one entry per CDR3 protein. The table lists around 250,000 distinct CDR3 sequences, roughly a tenth of them singletons. The specimen was PBMCs or a T cell subset sorted from them (not recorded which). Receptor source: a man aged 18 to 35 who had mild COVID-19 (a few samples of this study predate the infection). Cell type and time point are not known.

This clonotype was counted a few times. The chain uses TRBV12-3 or TRBV12-4 and TRBJ2-4; D possibly corresponds to TRBD2 (6 bases). The CDR3 totals 17 residues. Trimming took 5 bases from V and 0 from J, leaving 17 bases between them. In nucleotides, the CDR3 is TGTGCCAGCAGTCGGACGGGGGAAACCTTAGCCAAAAACATTCAGTACTTC. This gives the protein CASSRTGETLAKNIQYF.

V usage is TRBV5-8 and J usage is TRBJ2-1; possible D gene TRBD1, 5 bases. Germline V gene data show CDR1 as SGHTS and CDR2 as YDEGEE. This CDR3 has 16 residues. V was clipped by 4 bases and J by 2 bases, with 16 bases between them. The CDR3 DNA reads as TGTGCCAGCAGCGCCTTCGCAGGGTCCACCTACAATGAGCAGTTCTTC. Amino acids: CASSAFAGSTYNEQFF.

This clonotype was seen only a few times. V is TRBV11-2 and J is TRBJ1-4; 7 bases are a match to TRBD1. Germline-derived CDR1 and CDR2 are SGHAT and FQNNGV. The CDR3 loop spans 15 amino acids. Losses at the gene ends were 6 bases for V and 8 bases for J; bases not matched to a gene: 12. DNA for the CDR3: TGTGCCAGCAGTCAAAGGACAGGAAGTCGGGAAAAACTGTTTTTT. It translates to CASSQRTGSREKLFF.

This clonotype was observed at least ten times. The chain couples TRBV7-2 to TRBJ1-4; no clear D. Trimming removed 5 bases from V and 8 bases from J, with 18 bases in between. Germline loops: CDR1 SGHTA, CDR2 FQGNSA. There are 15 residues in the CDR3. CDR3: CASSPLHLRGEKLFF. CDR3 sequence (DNA): TGTGCCAGCAGCCCGTTACACCTCCGAGGGGAAAAACTGTTTTTT.

This clonotype was counted between two and nine times. J is TRBJ1-3 and V is TRBV2, with D maybe TRBD1 (6 bases). The germline CDR1 and CDR2 sequences are SNHLY and FYNNEI. Trimming stripped 7 bases from V and 3 bases from J, with 16 bases between. CDR3 length: 15 residues. CDR3 in amino acids: CASTEDRLRGNTIYF. In DNA form, the CDR3 reads TGTGCCAGCACCGAAGACAGGCTGCGTGGAAACACCATATATTTT.

J is TRBJ1-2 and V is TRBV12-3 or TRBV12-4, with TRBD1 identical over 7 bases. Trimming at V came to 6 bases and at J to 4 bases, leaving 8 bases not matched to a gene. There are 14 residues in the CDR3. CDR3 bases: TGTGCCAGCAGCCCCTTACGACAGGGCTATGGCTACACCTTC. Encoded protein: CASSPLRQGYGYTF.

The J gene is TRBJ1-5, the V gene TRBV2, with D tentatively TRBD1 (5 bases). Trimming cost V 2 bases and J 5 bases, with 10 bases left between them. The CDR3 is made up of 14 amino acids. Germline V gives CDR1 SNHLY, CDR2 FYNNEI. CDR3 DNA sequence: TGTGCCAGCAGTGAAATAGGGGCGTATCAGCCCCAGCATTTT. It codes for CASSEIGAYQPQHF.

A note on this clonotype: An end of the junction differs from the germline gene, which may be a read error. The chain uses TRBV7-9 and TRBJ1-2; D remains unclear. Germline CDR1 SEHNR, CDR2 FQNEAQ (reference sequence). This CDR3 spans 14 amino acids. The CDR3 sequence is CASSLVPVSYLWAF. The CDR3 DNA reads TGTGCCAGCAGCTTAGTCCCAGTTTCCTACCTCTGGGCCTTC.

The rearrangement uses TRBV27 and TRBJ2-2; 8 nucleotides line up with TRBD1. The CDR3 is made up of 14 amino acids. Germline V lookup: CDR1 MNHEY, CDR2 SMNVEV (reference sequence). V shed 5 bases, J shed 7 bases, and the junction held 6 bases outside the gene matches. The CDR3 nucleotides read TGTGCCAGCAGTCCCGGGACAGGTGTCGGGGAGCTGTTTTTT. This encodes CASSPGTGVGELFF.

This clonotype was recorded at least ten times. V gene TRBV5-5 combines with J gene TRBJ2-1; D gene unclear. Germline V gene data show CDR1 as SGHKS and CDR2 as YYEKEE (reference sequence). V was shortened by 0 bases and J by 5 bases, with 6 bases between the two germline ends. The CDR3 consists of 13 residues. For the CDR3, the DNA is TGTGCCAGCAGCTTGGCACCCAACAATGAGCAGTTCTTC. Amino acids: CASSLAPNNEQFF.

The chain joins TRBV30 to TRBJ2-7; TRBD1 might be the D (6 bases). This CDR3 has 13 residues. Germline CDR1 GTSNPN, CDR2 SVGIG (reference sequence). V lost 3 bases to trimming and J lost 4 bases, with 13 bases between them. The CDR3 nucleotides read TGTGCCTGGAGCGGGACACCGACTTACGAGCAGTACTTC. Protein product: CAWSGTPTYEQYF.

This clonotype was recorded a few times. This chain links TRBV4-3 with TRBJ1-4; D possibly corresponds to TRBD1 (5 bases). There are 16 residues in the CDR3. Germline V gene lookup returns CDR1 LGHNA and CDR2 YSLEER. V gave up 0 bases and J gave up 8 bases, with 16 bases separating them. The CDR3 coding sequence is TGCGCCAGCAGCCAAGATGGGGCGCCAGGGAGGGAAAAACTGTTTTTT. It specifies CASSQDGAPGREKLFF.

This clonotype was detected only a few times. This chain uses TRBV15 with TRBJ2-1; unclear D gene. CDR1 LNHNV and CDR2 YYDKDF come from the germline V gene (reference sequence). V gave up 0 bases and J gave up 2 bases, with 11 bases separating them. The CDR3 is 16 residues long. CDR3 loop: CATSRDLALAYNEQFF. The CDR3 bases are TGTGCCACCAGCAGAGATTTGGCTTTGGCCTACAATGAGCAGTTCTTC. Drawing the rest from reference TRBV15 and TRBJ2-1, the complete variable domain is DAMVIQNPRYQVTQFGKPVTLSCSQTLNHNVMYWYQQKSSQAPKLLFHYYDKDFNNEADTPDNFQSRRPNTSFCFLDIRSPGLGDTAMYLCATSRDLALAYNEQFFGPGTRLTVL.

This clonotype was found a few times. The V and J genes are TRBV5-6 and TRBJ2-7, with unresolved D. The ends were cut back, 4 bases at V and 6 bases at J, with 17 bases in the middle. Per the germline V gene, CDR1 is SGHDT and CDR2 is YYEEEE. The CDR3 has 14 residues. CDR3: CASSIGLSDFEQYV. DNA of the CDR3: TGTGCCAGCAGCATAGGGCTCAGTGACTTCGAGCAGTACGTC.

This clonotype has a handful of counts. The J gene is TRBJ2-3, the V gene TRBV20-1; 9 positions agree with TRBD2. Germline V gives CDR1 DFQATT, CDR2 SNEGSKA (reference sequence). Trimming took 4 bases from V and 1 from J; bases not matched to a gene: 6. The length of the CDR3 is 15 residues. For the CDR3, the DNA is TGCAGTGCTACCGATGCGGGGGGGCGCACAGATACGCAGTATTTT. Translation gives CSATDAGGRTDTQYF.

This clonotype has a count of ten or more. The V and J genes are TRBV4-2 and TRBJ2-3; D is uncertain. Germline-derived CDR1 and CDR2 are LGHNA and YNFKEQ. Trimming shortened V by 0 bases and J by 1 base, and 8 bases separated the two germline ends. This CDR3 comprises 15 residues. This chain's CDR3 is CASSQDLWGTDTQYF. Written as DNA, the CDR3 is TGTGCCAGCAGCCAAGATCTTTGGGGCACAGATACGCAGTATTTT.

This clonotype was seen ten or more times. The chain links TRBV7-6 to TRBJ2-3; 8 nucleotides match TRBD1. The J segment lost 1 base and the V segment lost 6 bases, leaving 9 bases of the junction unmatched. Germline V CDR1 and CDR2: SGHVS, FNYEAQ. There are 16 residues in the CDR3. CDR3 loop: CASRSQGAQGTDTQYF. Here the CDR3 DNA reads TGTGCCAGCAGGTCGCAGGGGGCGCAAGGCACAGATACGCAGTATTTT.

This clonotype was seen ten or more times. The CDR3 reads CSARTLTGPEQYV. In nucleotides, the CDR3 is TGCAGTGCCCGCACCCTGACAGGGCCGGAACAGTACGTC. V gene TRBV20-1 combines with J gene TRBJ2-7; 7 bases agree with TRBD1. Unmatched junction bases numbered 15, after V lost 6 bases and J lost 10 bases. The V gene's germline CDR1 is DFQATT and CDR2 SNEGSKA (reference sequence). This CDR3 spans 13 amino acids.